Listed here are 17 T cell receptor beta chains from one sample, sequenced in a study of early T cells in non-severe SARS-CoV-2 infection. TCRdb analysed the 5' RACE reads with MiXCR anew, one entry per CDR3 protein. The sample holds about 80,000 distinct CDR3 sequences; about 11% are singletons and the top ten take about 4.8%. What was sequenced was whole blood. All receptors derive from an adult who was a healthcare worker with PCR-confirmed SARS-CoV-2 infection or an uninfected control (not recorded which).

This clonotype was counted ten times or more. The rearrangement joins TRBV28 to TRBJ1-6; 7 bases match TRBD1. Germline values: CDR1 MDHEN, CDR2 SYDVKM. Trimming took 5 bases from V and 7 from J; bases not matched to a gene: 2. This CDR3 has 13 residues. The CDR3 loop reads CASSGDRNSPLHF. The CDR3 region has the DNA TGTGCCAGCAGTGGGGACAGAAATTCACCCCTCCACTTT.

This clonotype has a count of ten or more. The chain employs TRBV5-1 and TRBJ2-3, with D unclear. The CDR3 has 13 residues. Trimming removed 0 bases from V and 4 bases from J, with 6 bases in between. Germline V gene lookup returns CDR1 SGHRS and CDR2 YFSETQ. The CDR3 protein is CASSLASADTQYF. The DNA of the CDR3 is TGCGCCAGCAGCTTGGCTAGTGCAGATACGCAGTATTTT.

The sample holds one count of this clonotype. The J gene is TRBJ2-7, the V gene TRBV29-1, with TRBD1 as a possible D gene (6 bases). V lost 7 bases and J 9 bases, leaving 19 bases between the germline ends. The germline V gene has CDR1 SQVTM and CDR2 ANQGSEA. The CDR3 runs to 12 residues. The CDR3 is CSAQRQEAGQYF. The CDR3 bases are TGCAGCGCCCAAAGACAGGAGGCTGGGCAGTACTTC.

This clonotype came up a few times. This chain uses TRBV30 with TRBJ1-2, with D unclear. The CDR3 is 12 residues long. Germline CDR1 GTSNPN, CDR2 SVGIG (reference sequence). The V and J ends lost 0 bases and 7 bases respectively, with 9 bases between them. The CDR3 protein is CAWSVGRAGYTF. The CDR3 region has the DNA TGTGCCTGGAGTGTCGGGAGGGCTGGCTACACCTTC.

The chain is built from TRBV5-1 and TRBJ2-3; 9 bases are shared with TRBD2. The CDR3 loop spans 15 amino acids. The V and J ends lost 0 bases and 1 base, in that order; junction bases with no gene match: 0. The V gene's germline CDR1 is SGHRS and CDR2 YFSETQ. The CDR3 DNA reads TGCGCCAGCAGCTTGGAGCGGGGGGGCACAGATACGCAGTATTTT. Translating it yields CASSLERGGTDTQYF.

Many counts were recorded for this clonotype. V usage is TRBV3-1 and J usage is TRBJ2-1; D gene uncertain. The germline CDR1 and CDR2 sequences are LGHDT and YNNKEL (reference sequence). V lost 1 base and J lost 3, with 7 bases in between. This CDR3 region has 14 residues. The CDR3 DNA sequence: TGTGCCAGCAGCCAAGGCCCTTACTACAATGAGCAGTTCTTC. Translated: CASSQGPYYNEQFF.

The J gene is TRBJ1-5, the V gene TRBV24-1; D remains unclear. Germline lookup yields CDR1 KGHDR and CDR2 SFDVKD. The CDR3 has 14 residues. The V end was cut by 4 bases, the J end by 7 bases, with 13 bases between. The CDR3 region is CATSDNSARQPQHF. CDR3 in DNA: TGTGCCACCAGTGACAACTCGGCTCGGCAGCCCCAGCATTTT.

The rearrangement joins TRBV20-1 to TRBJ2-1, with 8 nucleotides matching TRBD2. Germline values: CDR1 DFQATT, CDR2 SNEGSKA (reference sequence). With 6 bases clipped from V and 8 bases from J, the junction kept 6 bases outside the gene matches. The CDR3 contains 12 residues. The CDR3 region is CSAQTSVDEQFF. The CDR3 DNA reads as TGCAGTGCCCAGACTAGCGTCGATGAGCAGTTCTTC.

CDR3 DNA sequence: TGTGCCAGCAGAAGGGACACCTCAGATACGCAGTATTTT. Translated: CASRRDTSDTQYF. The chain recombines TRBV6-5 with TRBJ2-3, with D perhaps TRBD1 (6 bases). Looked up from germline, CDR1 is MNHEY and CDR2 is SVGAGI. The V gene lost 6 bases and the J gene lost 4 bases, with 11 bases spanning the gap. This CDR3 comprises 13 residues.

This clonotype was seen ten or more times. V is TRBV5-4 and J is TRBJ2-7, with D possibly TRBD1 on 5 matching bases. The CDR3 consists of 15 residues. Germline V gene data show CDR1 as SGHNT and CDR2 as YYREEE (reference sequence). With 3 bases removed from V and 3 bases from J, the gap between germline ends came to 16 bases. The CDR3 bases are TGTGCCAGCAGCTGGGGCGGCGGAGCAGTCTACGAGCAGTACTTC. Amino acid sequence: CASSWGGGAVYEQYF.

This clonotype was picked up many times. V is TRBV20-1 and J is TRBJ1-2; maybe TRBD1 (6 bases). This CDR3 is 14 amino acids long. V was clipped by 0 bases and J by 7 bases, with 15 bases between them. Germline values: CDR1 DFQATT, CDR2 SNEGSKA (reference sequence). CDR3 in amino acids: CSARDGFGGSGYTF. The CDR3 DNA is TGCAGTGCTAGAGATGGTTTTGGGGGCAGTGGCTACACCTTC.

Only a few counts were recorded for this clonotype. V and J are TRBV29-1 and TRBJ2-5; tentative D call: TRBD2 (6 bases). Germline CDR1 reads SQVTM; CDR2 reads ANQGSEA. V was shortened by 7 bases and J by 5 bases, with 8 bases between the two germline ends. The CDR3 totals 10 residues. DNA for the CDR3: TGCAGCGCGGCGGGGGAGACCCAGTACTTC. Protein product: CSAAGETQYF.

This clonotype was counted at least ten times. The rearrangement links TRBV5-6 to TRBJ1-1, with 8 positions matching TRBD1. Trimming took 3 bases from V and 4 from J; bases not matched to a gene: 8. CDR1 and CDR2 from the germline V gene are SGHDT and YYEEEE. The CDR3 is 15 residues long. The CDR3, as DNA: TGTGCCAGCAGCTACGGACAGGGCATTAGCACTGAAGCTTTCTTT. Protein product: CASSYGQGISTEAFF.

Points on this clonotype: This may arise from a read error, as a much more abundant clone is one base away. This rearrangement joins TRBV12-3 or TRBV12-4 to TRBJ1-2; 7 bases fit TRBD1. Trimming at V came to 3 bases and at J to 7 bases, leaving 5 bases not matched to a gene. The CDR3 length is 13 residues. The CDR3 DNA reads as TGTGCCAGCAGTTTCAACCCAGGGGGTGGCTACACCTTC. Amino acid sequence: CASSFNPGGGYTF.

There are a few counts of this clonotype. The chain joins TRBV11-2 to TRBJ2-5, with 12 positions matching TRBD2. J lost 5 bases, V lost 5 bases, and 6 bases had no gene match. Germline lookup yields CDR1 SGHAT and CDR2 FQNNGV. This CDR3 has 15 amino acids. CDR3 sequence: CASSPTSGGFETQYF. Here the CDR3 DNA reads TGTGCCAGCAGCCCGACTAGCGGGGGTTTCGAGACCCAGTACTTC.

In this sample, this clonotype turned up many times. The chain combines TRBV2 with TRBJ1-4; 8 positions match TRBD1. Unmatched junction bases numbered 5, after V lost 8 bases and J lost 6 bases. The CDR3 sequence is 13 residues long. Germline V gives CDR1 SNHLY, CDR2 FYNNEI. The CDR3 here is CASRRGLDEKLFF. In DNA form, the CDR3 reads TGTGCCAGCCGCAGGGGGCTTGATGAAAAACTGTTTTTT.

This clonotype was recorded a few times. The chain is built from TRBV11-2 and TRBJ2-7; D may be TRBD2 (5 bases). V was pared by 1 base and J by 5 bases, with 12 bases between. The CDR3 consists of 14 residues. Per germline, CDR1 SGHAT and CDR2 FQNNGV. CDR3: CASSLVGEGDEQYF. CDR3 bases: TGTGCCAGCAGCTTAGTCGGGGAAGGAGACGAGCAGTACTTC.